Sequencing of this T cell receptor (beta chain) was carried out in a study of siplizumab effects on memory and regulatory T cells. V dropped 1 base and J dropped 5 bases, with 8 bases sitting between them. Germline lookup yields CDR1 MNHNS and CDR2 SASEGT. This CDR3 is 13 amino acids long. As to this clone: The antigen remains undetermined.

Study outcomes and limitations: Alloreactive sequences tracing back to unstimulated CD4+ memory cells were significantly reduced by siplizumab. Of the proliferating CD4+ or CD8+ clones, roughly 80-97% lacked a naive or memory phenotype that could be assigned. The alloresponse seemed to draw substantially on naive T cells, which appeared more diverse than memory cells.

Data came from immunoSEQ multiplex PCR; TCRdb stores just in-frame clones and leaves some out. There are some 100,000 clones in the sample; around 90% occur only once, and more than 10% lies in the top ten. The rearrangement joins TRBV6-1 to TRBJ1-1, with D possibly TRBD1 on 5 matching bases. The source material was non-Treg CD4+ T cells sorted from blood. This sequence was found in a human donor in good health. CDR3 in DNA: TGTGCCAGCAGTGAAGTAGGGGAAACTGAAGCTTTCTTT. Translating it yields CASSEVGETEAFF.